Each of the 16 T cell receptor beta chains below was sequenced from the same sample in a study of control samples from healthy donors and cancer patients. Some clones are missing from TCRdb's copy, which holds only in-frame ones; the method was immunoSEQ multiplex PCR. Of around 170,000 clones in the sample, 85% to 95% are singletons; the top ten hold over 1.1%. Material: blood. These receptors originate from a man aged 25-45 years in good health.

This sequence joins TRBV6-5 and TRBJ1-6; 9 nucleotides line up with TRBD1. V lost 0 bases, J lost 7 bases, and 4 bases stayed unmatched. CDR3 length: 16 amino acids. Per germline, CDR1 MNHEY and CDR2 SVGAGI. The DNA of the CDR3 is TGTGCCAGCAGTTACTCCACGACAGGGGGGAATTCACCCCTCCACTTT. It is translated as CASSYSTTGGNSPLHF.

J is TRBJ2-7 and V is TRBV19; 9 bases are a match to TRBD2. Trimming at V came to 8 bases and at J to 5 bases, leaving 13 bases not matched to a gene. This CDR3 region has 15 residues. Looked up from germline, CDR1 is LNHDA and CDR2 is SQIVND (reference sequence). This chain's CDR3 is CASPVGAGGSHEQYF. CDR3 sequence (DNA): TGTGCCAGTCCCGTGGGGGCGGGAGGGAGCCACGAGCAGTACTTC.

This chain joins TRBV6-2 or TRBV6-3 and TRBJ2-3; 7 positions match TRBD1. The CDR3 is made up of 16 amino acids. Trimming removed 4 bases from V and 3 bases from J; junction bases left unmatched: 10. Germline V CDR1 and CDR2: MNHEY, SVGEGT. The CDR3 DNA follows: TGTGCCAGCAGTTCAAGGACAGGAGGCAGGACAGATACGCAGTATTTT. It translates to CASSSRTGGRTDTQYF.

The rearrangement joins TRBV5-4 to TRBJ1-4; 8 bases align to TRBD1. The J segment lost 10 bases and the V segment lost 0 bases, leaving 8 bases of the junction unmatched. The V gene's germline CDR1 is SGHNT and CDR2 YYREEE (reference sequence). CDR3 length: 15 residues. The CDR3: CASSLAGQGLGKLFF. DNA of the CDR3: TGTGCCAGCAGCTTGGCCGGACAGGGCTTAGGAAAACTGTTTTTT.

V usage is TRBV24-1 and J usage is TRBJ1-2; no clear D. The CDR3 has 14 residues. CDR1 and CDR2 from the germline V gene are KGHDR and SFDVKD. V was shortened by 0 bases and J by 3 bases, with 7 bases between the two germline ends. CDR3 residues: CATSDLSHYYGYTF. The CDR3 DNA reads as TGTGCCACCAGTGATTTGTCCCATTACTATGGCTACACCTTC.

The rearrangement links TRBV28 to TRBJ2-7; D might be TRBD1 or TRBD2, each matching 5 bases. CDR3 size: 14 residues. The ends were cut back, 8 bases at V and 5 bases at J, with 19 bases in the middle. Germline V gives CDR1 MDHEN, CDR2 SYDVKM. The CDR3 nucleotides read TGTGCCAGCTCATCGTTGGGGGTCGCGGACGAGCAGTACTTC. This codes for CASSSLGVADEQYF. The full variable domain, in which reference TRBV28 and TRBJ2-7 provide the parts outside the CDR3, is DVKVTQSSRYLVKRTGEKVFLECVQDMDHENMFWYRQDPGLGLRLIYFSYDVKMKEKGDIPEGYSVSREKKERFSLILESASTNQTSMYLCASSSLGVADEQYFGPGTRLTVT.

The chain recombines TRBV7-2 with TRBJ2-3, with 8 nucleotides matching TRBD1. The CDR3 has 14 residues. Germline CDR1 is SGHTA and CDR2 is FQGNSA. Germline trimming cut 1 base from V and 6 bases from J; bases unmatched to any gene: 3. The CDR3 sequence is CASSLGQGRDTQYF. CDR3 DNA: TGTGCCAGCAGCTTAGGACAGGGGAGGGATACGCAGTATTTT.

This rearrangement joins TRBV5-1 to TRBJ2-3; 8 positions match TRBD2. Per germline, CDR1 SGHRS and CDR2 YFSETQ. The CDR3 is 17 amino acids. V was clipped by 4 bases and J by 1 base; unmatched bases: 11. The CDR3 region has the DNA TGCGCCAGCAGCCGGAAGTGGGAGACTAGCGGCACAGATACGCAGTATTTT. Translated: CASSRKWETSGTDTQYF.

CDR3 sequence: CASSQLQPLIMGYTF. The CDR3 DNA follows: TGTGCCAGCAGCCAACTCCAGCCTCTTATTATGGGCTACACCTTC. The chain carries TRBV3-1 (or the pseudogene TRBV3-2) and TRBJ1-2; D not resolved. CDR1 and CDR2 from the germline V gene are LGHDT and YNNKEL (reference sequence). Trimming left V 2 bases short and J 8 bases short, with 18 bases between. The CDR3 has 15 residues.

V gene TRBV6-4 combines with J gene TRBJ1-2; D may be TRBD1 (6 bases). Germline V gene sequence: CDR1 MRHNA, CDR2 SNTAGT. This CDR3 is 13 amino acids long. V lost 6 bases to trimming and J lost 8 bases, with 16 bases between them. DNA of the CDR3: TGTGCCAGCAGCCCACAGGGAGGCGGAGGCTACACCTTC. Translation gives CASSPQGGGGYTF.

The V and J genes are TRBV19 and TRBJ1-1, with no clear D. From germline, CDR1 is LNHDA and CDR2 SQIVND (reference sequence). V was clipped by 1 base and J by 1 base, with 7 bases between them. The CDR3 is made up of 14 amino acids. CDR3 DNA: TGTGCCAGTAGTATAGGGGAACCGAACACTGAAGCTTTCTTT. Translating it yields CASSIGEPNTEAFF. Combining the CDR3 with reference TRBV19 and TRBJ1-1 gives the whole variable domain DGGITQSPKYLFRKEGQNVTLSCEQNLNHDAMYWYRQDPGQGLRLIYYSQIVNDFQKGDIAEGYSVSREKKESFPLTVTSAQKNPTAFYLCASSIGEPNTEAFFGQGTRLTVV.

This clone was picked up a small number of times. The rearrangement joins TRBV7-6 to TRBJ2-7; D remains unclear. There are 13 residues in the CDR3. Trimming removed 1 base from V and 6 bases from J, with 10 bases in between. Germline CDR1 is SGHVS and CDR2 is FNYEAQ. CDR3 in DNA: TGTGCCAGCAGCTTAGTTTCCGGAGTCGAGCAGTACTTC. The encoded protein is CASSLVSGVEQYF.

This chain uses TRBV5-4 with TRBJ2-7; the match to TRBD1 covers 9 bases. Germline loops: CDR1 SGHNT, CDR2 YYREEE (reference sequence). The CDR3 has 15 amino acids. Unmatched junction bases numbered 8, after V lost 4 bases and J lost 3 bases. CDR3 nucleotide sequence: TGTGCCAGCAGCAGGGGACAGGGAAAAGGCTACGAGCAGTACTTC. It encodes CASSRGQGKGYEQYF.

V gene TRBV25-1 combines with J gene TRBJ1-2, with a weak D call TRBD1 (6 bases). Germline CDR1 is MGHDK and CDR2 is SYGVNS. CDR3 length: 15 residues. The ends were cut back, 8 bases at V and 8 bases at J, with 24 bases in the middle. CDR3 DNA sequence: TGTGCCAGCTCAAGTCGGGACAACCTTTTTCAGGGCTACACCTTC. Translated: CASSSRDNLFQGYTF.

The rearrangement joins TRBV3-1 (or the pseudogene TRBV3-2) to TRBJ2-3, with 7 bases identical to TRBD1. CDR1 and CDR2 (germline): LGHDT, YNNKEL (reference sequence). The V gene end was trimmed by 7 bases and the J gene end by 0 bases; junction bases not matched to a gene: 7. The CDR3 consists of 15 residues. CDR3 in DNA: TGTGCCAGCAACCTACAGGGGTTTAGCACAGATACGCAGTATTTT. Translated: CASNLQGFSTDTQYF.

The chain carries TRBV7-8 and TRBJ2-1; 7 bases line up with TRBD2. CDR1 and CDR2 (germline): SGHVS, FQNEAQ. The trim removed 5 bases at V and 7 bases at J, leaving 11 bases unmatched. CDR3 length: 15 residues. CDR3 sequence reads: CASSGQRDSGNEQFF. The CDR3 DNA reads TGTGCCAGCAGCGGCCAGCGGGACTCAGGAAATGAGCAGTTCTTC.